Each of the 10 T cell receptor beta chains below was sequenced from the same sample in a study of blood T cell repertoires in COVID-19. Assay: immunoSEQ multiplex PCR; the TCRdb copy retains only in-frame clones and omits some. The sample records hundreds of thousands of clones, approximately 87% being singletons. The specimen sequenced was peripheral blood. The origin of the receptors is a woman in her seventies with active or convalescent COVID-19.

The genes are TRBV11-2 and TRBJ2-2, with 9 bases that match TRBD2. CDR3 length: 15 residues. V dropped 4 bases and J dropped 5; count of bases not matched to a gene: 5. Looked up from germline, CDR1 is SGHAT and CDR2 is FQNNGV. This chain's CDR3 is CASSSAGGRTGELFF. The CDR3 DNA sequence: TGTGCCAGCAGCTCCGCGGGGGGGCGAACCGGGGAGCTGTTTTTT.

This clone was counted a few times. The rearrangement links TRBV28 to TRBJ1-2; tentative D call: TRBD1 (5 bases). From germline, CDR1 is MDHEN and CDR2 SYDVKM. The CDR3 consists of 14 residues. Between the trimmed V and J ends, which lost 8 bases and 6 bases, there was a span of 19 bases. The CDR3 sequence is CASHHPGIVDGYTF. CDR3 nucleotide sequence: TGTGCCAGCCACCACCCAGGGATCGTGGATGGCTACACCTTC.

This clone appeared a single time. The chain uses TRBV5-4 and TRBJ2-1; 9 nucleotides align to TRBD2. CDR1 and CDR2 (germline): SGHNT, YYREEE (reference sequence). The CDR3 length is 15 residues. Trimming cost V 0 bases and J 8 bases; bases outside gene matches: 6. The CDR3 sequence: CASSLDSGSFYEQFF. DNA for the CDR3: TGTGCCAGCAGCTTGGATAGCGGGAGTTTCTATGAGCAGTTCTTC.

The V call is TRBV7-9, the J call TRBJ1-1, with TRBD1 identical over 7 bases. The CDR3 is made up of 14 amino acids. Germline CDR1 SEHNR, CDR2 FQNEAQ (reference sequence). V was pared by 8 bases and J by 5 bases, with 11 bases of the junction left unmatched. In DNA, the CDR3 is TGTGCCAGCGGTCATACAGGGGCTTATACTGAAGCTTTCTTT. Its translation: CASGHTGAYTEAFF.

The DNA for the CDR3 is TGTGCCAGCAGCTTAGGCGGGGGGGCATACAATGAGCAGTTCTTC. Its protein product is CASSLGGGAYNEQFF. The chain employs TRBV7-2 and TRBJ2-1, with TRBD2 matching over 9 bases. The CDR3 runs to 15 residues. Germline loops: CDR1 SGHTA, CDR2 FQGNSA. Trimming removed 1 base from V and 4 bases from J; junction bases left unmatched: 2.

This chain joins TRBV5-4 and TRBJ2-7, with 12 bases that match TRBD1. With V trimmed by 4 bases and J by 7 bases, 18 bases remained unmatched. CDR1 and CDR2 from the germline V gene are SGHNT and YYREEE (reference sequence). CDR3 length equals 18 residues. CDR3 in DNA: TGTGCCAGCAGCAGAGGCGGGACAGGGGGCCGCCCTACTGGGGAGCAGTACTTC. This encodes CASSRGGTGGRPTGEQYF.

This chain links TRBV7-9 with TRBJ1-1; TRBD1 might be the D (6 bases). This CDR3 contains 14 residues. Trimming shortened V by 0 bases and J by 11 bases, and 16 bases separated the two germline ends. The germline gives CDR1 SEHNR, CDR2 FQNEAQ (reference sequence). CDR3 protein: CASSLAARGGGAFF. CDR3 coding DNA: TGTGCCAGCAGCTTAGCCGCTCGGGGAGGGGGGGCTTTCTTT.

V is TRBV10-3 and J is TRBJ1-1; possibly TRBD1 for D (5 bases). There are 16 residues in the CDR3. Trimming took 11 bases from V and 1 from J, leaving 23 bases between them. Germline CDR1 and CDR2: ENHRY and SYGVKD. The CDR3 here is CAYPPGVYESNTEAFF. For the CDR3, the DNA is TGTGCCTACCCACCGGGGGTATATGAATCGAACACTGAAGCTTTCTTT.

This chain uses TRBV28 with TRBJ2-3; 7 bases are a match to TRBD2. Germline CDR1 is MDHEN and CDR2 is SYDVKM. The CDR3 has 20 residues. J gave up 0 bases and V 1 base, and 16 bases lay outside the gene matches. The CDR3: CASSLSGRLAETTSTDTQYF. Written as DNA, the CDR3 is TGTGCCAGCAGTTTATCTGGGCGTCTAGCGGAGACTACTAGCACAGATACGCAGTATTTT.

This clone was detected a few times. V and J are TRBV29-1 and TRBJ1-1, with D possibly TRBD1 on 6 matching bases. Trimming removed 8 bases at V and 11 bases at J, with 24 bases between. The CDR3 totals 13 residues. CDR1 is SQVTM, CDR2 ANQGSEA, per germline. CDR3 nucleotides: TGCAGCTCCCCTGAAAGTCTGACAGGTACGGCTTTCTTT. This gives the protein CSSPESLTGTAFF.